This T cell receptor (beta chain) was profiled in a study of post-analysis software for immune sequencing data. This clonotype has a count of ten or more. The target antigen is unknown. Tagging with unique molecular identifiers was a feature of the TCR beta cDNA libraries. TCRdb fed the PCR reads into MiXCR, producing one record per CDR3 protein. The sample holds 250,000 to 300,000 distinct CDR3 sequences, 30% to 45% seen once. This CDR3 comprises 14 residues. Germline trimming cut 1 base from V and 7 bases from J; bases unmatched to any gene: 6. CDR1 and CDR2 (germline): SGDLS, YYNGEE. Study conclusions and caveats: Controls showed significantly higher normalized Chao1 diversity than did multiple sclerosis patients. Elevated frequency relative to controls characterized about 5 TRBV segments in patients, TRBV5-6, TRBV5-1 and TRBV20-1 among them.

The rearrangement joins TRBV9 to TRBJ2-5; 8 nucleotides align to TRBD1. Material for sequencing was blood. This receptor was identified in a girl aged 10-17 years with multiple sclerosis. CDR3 coding DNA: TGTGCCAGCAGCGTACAGGGGGCGGAGGGGACCCAGTACTTC. Protein product: CASSVQGAEGTQYF.